A single T cell receptor beta chain is shown here with its context. This clone has only a few counts. This clone's antigen is unknown. Per-nucleotide qualities are absent, and no much larger clonotype sits a single base away. These data originate in a study of T cells in localized non-small cell lung cancer (TCRdb year 2020). Notes on the research overall: T cell repertoires of 200 to 300 early-stage NSCLC patients were analyzed, with tumors being compared against uninvolved tumor-adjacent lungs. The cohort comprised 200 to 300 treatment-naïve NSCLC patients with resected, localized lung tumors. Of the NSCLC patients, roughly 130 were male and approximately 110 were female, and the mean age was about 69 years.

CDR1 is given as SGHVS and CDR2 as FQNEAQ, both from the germline V gene. V and J lose 2 bases and 5 bases, and a span of 15 bases separates them. Measured from the cysteine to the phenylalanine, the CDR3 is 15 residues long. This entry keeps only the CDR3 DNA: 45 bases, framed from base 1. At diagnosis, tumor, uninvolved tumor-adjacent lung and peripheral blood were collected and then preserved as a mix of FFPE and fresh-frozen material. For TCR repertoire profiling, blood samples were analyzed in the form of peripheral blood mononuclear cells. TCR beta CDR3 regions were sequenced from DNA using the immunoSEQ Assay. Regarding the original processing steps: T cell density was computed as TCR beta template counts normalized to usable DNA estimated by amplifying housekeeping genes. Using the preseqR package, richness was estimated by extrapolating to 120,000 templates for tissue samples and 400,000 templates for PBMC samples. Clonality was calculated as one minus Pielou's evenness. Differential abundance testing on productive amino-acid clonotypes, with a minimum total count of 5 and an alpha of 0.1, was used to identify tissue-enriched TCRs. The Jaccard Index and the Morisita Overlap Index were used to measure repertoire overlap between compartments. TCR beta CDR3s were clustered by GLIPH together with public tetramer-defined viral CDR3s, and at least three viral sequences plus V-gene enrichment were required for viral motifs. The table was pulled from immuneACCESS by TCRdb, which kept in-frame rearrangements only. Such tables lose some clones; where checked, under half of the loss comes from unresolved V genes, and the rest has no known cause. V and J calls and clone size are given by that table; D and trimming were obtained from the DNA. This sample lists under 40,000 clones; approximately 80% were detected once. Of the sample, about 18% is held by the ten largest clones.

Overall study outcomes, separate from this receptor: Because multi-region sequencing of the tumors was not done, intratumor heterogeneity could not be ruled out. The highest T cell clonality was observed in uninvolved tumor-adjacent lung, where clonality exceeded that of tumor, suggesting that antigenic responses were more focused in uninvolved tumor-adjacent lung. Of the top 100 tumor clones, a median of roughly 56 were detected in paired uninvolved adjacent lung; roughly 29 were also among that lung's top 100. Higher T cell density in blood was associated with longer overall survival, whereas higher clonality in adjacent lung was associated with shorter survival. Because of the exploratory design, TCR variables were selected using unadjusted p-values without false-discovery rate correction.

The receptor chain draws on TRBV7-8 and TRBJ1-1; TRBD1 is a weak D gene call, 5 bases matching. The sequence was collected from an older male donor with stage III squamous cell lung carcinoma. The sample here was peripheral blood, taken before any cancer treatment. The nucleotide sequence is TGTGCCAGCAGCTTATTCCGGGACCGGGGAACTGAAGCTTTCTTT. Translated, this is CASSLFRDRGTEAFF.